These 20 T cell receptor beta chains came from one sample sequenced in a study of T cell responses to AZD1222 COVID-19 vaccine. Libraries were prepared by immunoSEQ multiplex PCR; TCRdb keeps only in-frame clonotypes and omits some of them. The sample includes some 130,000 clones, just over 90% of them seen just once. This sample comprised peripheral blood, obtained 28 days after the second AZD1222 dose. The receptors were gathered from an adult who received the AZD1222 COVID-19 vaccine.

This clone appeared once. This rearrangement joins TRBV4-1 to TRBJ2-1; TRBD1 aligns across 8 bases. V was clipped by 5 bases and J by 5 bases; unmatched bases: 8. Germline CDR1 and CDR2: MGHRA and YSYEKL. The CDR3 covers 15 residues. CDR3 sequence: CASSLDREFDNEQFF. The CDR3 coding sequence is TGCGCCAGCAGCTTGGACAGGGAATTCGACAATGAGCAGTTCTTC.

This chain uses TRBV24-1 with TRBJ2-5; 10 nucleotides line up with TRBD1. Germline assignment: CDR1 KGHDR and CDR2 SFDVKD. The CDR3 spans 18 residues. The V gene end was trimmed by 0 bases and the J gene end by 1 base; junction bases not matched to a gene: 7. As DNA, the CDR3 is TGTGCCACCAGTGATTTGCAAGGGACAGGGGTTCTCCAAGAGACCCAGTACTTC. Its translation is CATSDLQGTGVLQETQYF.

J is TRBJ2-1 and V is TRBV11-2; 8 nucleotides line up with TRBD2. Germline CDR1 SGHAT, CDR2 FQNNGV. The CDR3 length is 15 residues. V shed 3 bases and J 4 bases; nucleotides not matched to a gene: 5. As DNA, the CDR3 is TGTGCCAGCAGCTTCGGACTAGCTCAGTACAATGAGCAGTTCTTC. Protein: CASSFGLAQYNEQFF.

The V gene is TRBV24-1, the J gene TRBJ1-4; the match to TRBD1 covers 8 bases. With 3 bases clipped from V and 7 bases from J, the junction kept 3 bases outside the gene matches. Germline CDR1 KGHDR, CDR2 SFDVKD. This CDR3 has 14 amino acids. CDR3 nucleotide sequence: TGTGCCACCAGTGATGGACAGGGATTTGAAAAACTGTTTTTT. This encodes CATSDGQGFEKLFF.

In DNA form, the CDR3 reads TGCGCCAGCAGCTTGGCCAGCTCCGATGAGCAGTTCTTC. Translation gives CASSLASSDEQFF. V is TRBV5-1 and J is TRBJ2-1, with D unclear. Germline CDR1 is SGHRS and CDR2 is YFSETQ. V was shortened by 0 bases and J by 8 bases, with 9 bases between the two germline ends. The CDR3 has 13 residues.

Concerning this clone itself: Its ends do not fully match the called genes, so a read error is possible. This chain connects TRBV27 to TRBJ2-4; the match to TRBD2 covers 10 bases. Germline V CDR1 and CDR2: MNHEY, SMNVEV (reference sequence). This CDR3 region has 14 residues. CDR3 nucleotide sequence: TGTGCCAGCAGTTTAGACCCCCTAGCGGGAGAATTCAACTTC. It yields the protein CASSLDPLAGEFNF.

V usage is TRBV21-1 and J usage is TRBJ1-1; the D call TRBD1 from the table was never checked on the DNA. TRBV21-1 is an annotated pseudogene. The CDR3 is 15 residues long. Written as DNA, the CDR3 is TGTGCCAGCAGCAAATCTCCGGGACAGGGGACTGAAGCTTTCTTT. It is translated as CASSKSPGQGTEAFF.

This clone was recorded only once. The V and J genes are TRBV4-1 and TRBJ2-2, with 15 bases that match TRBD2. The CDR3 is 19 residues long. CDR1 is MGHRA and CDR2 is YSYEKL in the germline V gene. V trimming: 3 bases; J trimming: 4 bases; junction bases outside the gene matches: 9. The CDR3 sequence is CASSQALRTSGRVTGELFF. The CDR3 nucleotides are TGCGCCAGCAGCCAGGCCTTAAGGACTAGCGGGAGGGTCACCGGGGAGCTGTTTTTT.

The rearrangement uses TRBV18 and TRBJ2-7, with D unresolved. Germline V lookup: CDR1 KGHSH, CDR2 LQKENI. The ends were cut back, 4 bases at V and 4 bases at J, with 14 bases in the middle. This CDR3 is built from 14 residues. The CDR3 coding sequence is TGTGCCAGCTCACAATCAACCCAAAATTACGAGCAGTACTTC. Amino acids: CASSQSTQNYEQYF.

The J gene is TRBJ2-1, the V gene TRBV12-3 or TRBV12-4; D uncertain. The V gene lost 4 bases and the J gene lost 5 bases, with 3 bases spanning the gap. CDR3 size: 11 residues. CDR3 loop: CASSSNNEQFF. In DNA form, the CDR3 reads TGTGCCAGCAGTTCCAACAATGAGCAGTTCTTC.

This clone has a handful of counts. As DNA, the CDR3 is TGTGCCAGTAGTATAGGGCAGTTGGCTGGCTACACCTTC. It yields the protein CASSIGQLAGYTF. The rearrangement links TRBV19 to TRBJ1-2; no firm D call. Germline values: CDR1 LNHDA, CDR2 SQIVND (reference sequence). V was shortened by 1 base and J by 7 bases, with 10 bases between the two germline ends. The CDR3 runs 13 residues. Drawing the rest from reference TRBV19 and TRBJ1-2, the complete variable domain is DGGITQSPKYLFRKEGQNVTLSCEQNLNHDAMYWYRQDPGQGLRLIYYSQIVNDFQKGDIAEGYSVSREKKESFPLTVTSAQKNPTAFYLCASSIGQLAGYTFGSGTRLTVV.

This chain uses TRBV2 with TRBJ1-4, with D perhaps matching TRBD1 (5 bases). The V and J ends lost 8 bases and 5 bases respectively, with 18 bases between them. Germline V gene data show CDR1 as SNHLY and CDR2 as FYNNEI. This CDR3 has 15 residues. The CDR3 loop reads CASRLGGVGNEKLFF. The DNA for the CDR3 is TGTGCCAGCCGACTCGGGGGGGTAGGCAATGAAAAACTGTTTTTT.

The V and J genes are TRBV5-4 and TRBJ1-2; tentatively, D is TRBD1 (6 bases). V was cut by 4 bases and J by 0 bases, with 13 bases left in between. CDR1 is SGHNT and CDR2 is YYREEE in the germline V gene (reference sequence). The CDR3 is made up of 15 amino acids. CDR3: CASSSRQEANYGYTF. The CDR3 DNA follows: TGTGCCAGCAGCAGCCGACAGGAAGCTAACTATGGCTACACCTTC.

This chain connects TRBV10-3 to TRBJ2-5, with D tentatively TRBD2 (5 bases). Germline loops: CDR1 ENHRY, CDR2 SYGVKD. Trimming pared 3 bases from V and 5 bases from J, leaving 13 bases between. CDR3 length: 14 amino acids. CDR3 amino acids: CAISEWERVETQYF. CDR3 DNA: TGTGCCATCAGTGAATGGGAGAGAGTTGAGACCCAGTACTTC.

A single count supports this clone. The chain carries TRBV29-1 and TRBJ1-2; D is possibly TRBD1 (5 bases). Germline assignment: CDR1 SQVTM and CDR2 ANQGSEA. The V end was cut by 4 bases, the J end by 9 bases, with 15 bases between. CDR3 length: 12 residues. CDR3 DNA: TGCAGCGTTGTCTGGGGCAGTCATAGCTACACCTTC. Translating gives CSVVWGSHSYTF.

The chain is built from TRBV4-2 and TRBJ2-5; TRBD1 matches 8 bases. This CDR3 has 14 residues. V gave up 3 bases and J gave up 3 bases; unmatched junction bases: 3. The germline CDR1 and CDR2 sequences are LGHNA and YNFKEQ. CDR3 sequence: CASSHGQGKETQYF. The DNA of the CDR3 is TGTGCCAGCAGCCATGGACAGGGTAAAGAGACCCAGTACTTC.

The gene calls are TRBV15 and TRBJ2-2; D gene ambiguous. Germline V gene lookup returns CDR1 LNHNV and CDR2 YYDKDF (reference sequence). The CDR3 totals 15 residues. V was cut by 4 bases and J by 3 bases, with 12 bases left in between. The DNA of the CDR3 is TGTGCCACCAGCACCCGACTGGGCTACACCGGGGAGCTGTTTTTT. It encodes CATSTRLGYTGELFF.

The chain combines TRBV27 with TRBJ1-1; the match to TRBD1 covers 7 bases. V shed 2 bases, J shed 8 bases, and the junction held 2 bases outside the gene matches. In germline, CDR1 is MNHEY, CDR2 SMNVEV (reference sequence). The CDR3 consists of 12 residues. CDR3 nucleotides: TGTGCCAGCAGTTTACGACAGGGAGAAGCTTTCTTT. It codes for CASSLRQGEAFF.

The chain carries TRBV19 and TRBJ2-4, with unresolved D. There are 15 residues in the CDR3. V gave up 4 bases and J gave up 0 bases, with 10 bases separating them. Germline CDR1 and CDR2: LNHDA and SQIVND (reference sequence). The CDR3 reads CASSRPDLAKNIQYF. CDR3 in DNA: TGTGCCAGTAGTAGACCGGACCTAGCCAAAAACATTCAGTACTTC.

J is TRBJ1-3 and V is TRBV5-1, with a weak D call TRBD1 (5 bases). The CDR3 consists of 18 residues. The V gene lost 1 base and the J gene lost 0 bases, with 17 bases spanning the gap. The germline V gene has CDR1 SGHRS and CDR2 YFSETQ. CDR3 coding DNA: TGCGCCAGCAGCTTGAGACAGAGGGATAATAACTCTGGAAACACCATATATTTT. Translating it yields CASSLRQRDNNSGNTIYF.